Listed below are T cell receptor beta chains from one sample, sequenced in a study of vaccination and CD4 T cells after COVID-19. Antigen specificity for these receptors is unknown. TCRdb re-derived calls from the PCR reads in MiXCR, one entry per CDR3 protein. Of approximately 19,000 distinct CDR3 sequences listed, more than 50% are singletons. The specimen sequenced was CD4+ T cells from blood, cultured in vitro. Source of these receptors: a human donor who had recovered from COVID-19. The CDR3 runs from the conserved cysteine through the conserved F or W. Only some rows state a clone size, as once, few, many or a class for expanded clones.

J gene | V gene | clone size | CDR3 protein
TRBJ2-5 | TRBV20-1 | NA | CSASRASGGHNQETQYF
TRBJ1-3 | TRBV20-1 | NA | CSASPRQGRNTIYF
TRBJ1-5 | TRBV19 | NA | CASSIGNRGAQHF
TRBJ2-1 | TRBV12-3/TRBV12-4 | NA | CASSFQGGGEQFF
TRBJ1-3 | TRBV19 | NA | CASSIRTGDSGNTIYF
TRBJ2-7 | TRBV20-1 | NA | CSASVAAYEQYF
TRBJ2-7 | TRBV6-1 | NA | CASRNTGGSYEQYF
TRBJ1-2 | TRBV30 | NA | CARQLGQTYGYTF
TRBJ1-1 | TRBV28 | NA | CASIGTGDTEAFF
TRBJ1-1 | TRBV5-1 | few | CASSWTGTEAFF
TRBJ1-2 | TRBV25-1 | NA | CASSHPGGYGYTF
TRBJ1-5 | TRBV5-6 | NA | CASSLGERVPQPQHF
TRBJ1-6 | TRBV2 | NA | CASTIRGNSPLHF
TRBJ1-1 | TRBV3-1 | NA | CASSQGGTLRAFF
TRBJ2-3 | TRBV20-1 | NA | CSAQRRGPDTQYF
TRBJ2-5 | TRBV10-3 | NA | CAISLGGQVQETQYF
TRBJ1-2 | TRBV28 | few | CASSPPQGGTGYTF
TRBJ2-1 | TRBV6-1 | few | CASSASGEQFF
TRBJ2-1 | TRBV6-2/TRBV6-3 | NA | CASTSPQGSSYNEQFF
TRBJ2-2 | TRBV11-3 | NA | CASRLEVGTGELFF
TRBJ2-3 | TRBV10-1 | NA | CASRPARDRGTDTQYF
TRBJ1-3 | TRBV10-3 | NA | CAIRREGNTIYF
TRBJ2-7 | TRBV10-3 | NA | CAISGGPGRHYEQYF
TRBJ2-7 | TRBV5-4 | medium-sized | CASSLAAAGTGGYEQYF
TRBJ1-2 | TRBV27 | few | CASSANSGGGYTF
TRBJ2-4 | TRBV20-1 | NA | CSAKVYRREGQGNIQYF
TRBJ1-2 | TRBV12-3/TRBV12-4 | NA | CASSLRGGGYTF
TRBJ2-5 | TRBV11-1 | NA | CASSTDRGRETQYF
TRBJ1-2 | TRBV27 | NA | CASSPGRGGYGYTF
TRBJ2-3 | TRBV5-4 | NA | CASSLERVRTDTQYF
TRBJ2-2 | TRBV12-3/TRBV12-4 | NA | CASSLWRGNTGELFF
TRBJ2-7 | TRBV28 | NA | CASSLMQGLDEQYF
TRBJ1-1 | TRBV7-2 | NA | CASSLAPGAGEAFF
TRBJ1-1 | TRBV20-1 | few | CSAYTGAEAFF
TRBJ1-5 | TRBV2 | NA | CASSDMSNQPQHF
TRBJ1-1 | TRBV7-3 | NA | CASSPTPNTEAFF
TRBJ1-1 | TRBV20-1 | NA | CSASGGGHVEAFF
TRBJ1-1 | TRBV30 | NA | CAWVTDREAEAFF
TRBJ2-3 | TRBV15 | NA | CATSRDRAGGTDTQYF
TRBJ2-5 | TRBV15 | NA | CATSRVPSGRAGETQYF
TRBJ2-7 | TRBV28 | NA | CASSPEGYEQYF
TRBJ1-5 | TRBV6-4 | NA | CASSTTGGQPQHF
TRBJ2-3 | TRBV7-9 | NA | CASSLGLTTDTQYF
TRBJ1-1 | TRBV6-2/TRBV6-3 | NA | CASSWTGRDTEAFF
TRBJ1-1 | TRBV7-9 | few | CASSPTSNTEAFF
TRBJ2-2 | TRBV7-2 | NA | CASSLRLAGLAGELFF
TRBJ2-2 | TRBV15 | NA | CATSKPLLAGQTGELFF
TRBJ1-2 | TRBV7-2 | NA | CASTGQPYGYTF
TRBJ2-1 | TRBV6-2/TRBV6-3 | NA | CASSYSPPSGVYNEQFF
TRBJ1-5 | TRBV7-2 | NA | CASSPEENQPQHF
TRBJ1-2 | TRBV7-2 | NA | CASSLVSTGSGDGYTF
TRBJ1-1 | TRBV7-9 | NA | CASSFWSGSNTEAFF